The 2 T cell receptor beta chains given below trace back to one sample, sequenced in a study of T cells in Graves' hyperthyroidism and ophthalmopathy. RNA transcripts served as the template for amplifying TCR beta CDR3 regions. The primer set for the first-round RT-PCR of the TCR CDR3 was HTBI. TCRdb independently ran MiXCR on the multiplex PCR reads; one entry per CDR3 protein. The table has fewer than 650,000 distinct CDR3 sequences, 14% seen once. Sequencing used blood. The source of these receptors is a woman between 40 and 55 years old with Graves' hyperthyroidism.

Concerning this clonotype: A much larger clone differs from this one at a single base, so this may be a read error. The chain has TRBV28 and TRBJ2-7, with D perhaps assigned TRBD1 or TRBD2 (6 bases each). CDR3 length: 15 residues. Germline-derived CDR1 and CDR2 are MDHEN and SYDVKM. The CDR3 coding sequence is TGTGCCAGCAGTCCCGGGGGCCCGGGGCCATACGAGCAGTGCTTC. Amino acid sequence: CASSPGGPGPYEQCF. The variable domain in full, with the rest retrieved from reference TRBV28 and TRBJ2-7, is DVKVTQSSRYLVKRTGEKVFLECVQDMDHENMFWYRQDPGLGLRLIYFSYDVKMKEKGDIPEGYSVSREKKERFSLILESASTNQTSMYLCASSPGGPGPYEQCFGPGTRLTVT.

This clonotype was observed at least ten times. The chain carries TRBV28 and TRBJ1-1, with 9 bases identical to TRBD1. CDR3 length equals 15 residues. The germline V gene encodes CDR1 MDHEN and CDR2 SYDVKM. V was clipped by 7 bases and J by 1 base; unmatched bases: 7. The CDR3 bases are TGTGCCAGCACTCAACCGGGACAGGGGAACACTGAAGCTTTCTTT. This sequence encodes CASTQPGQGNTEAFF. Full variable domain (remainder filled in from reference TRBV28 and TRBJ1-1): DVKVTQSSRYLVKRTGEKVFLECVQDMDHENMFWYRQDPGLGLRLIYFSYDVKMKEKGDIPEGYSVSREKKERFSLILESASTNQTSMYLCASTQPGQGNTEAFFGQGTRLTVV.